This T cell receptor (beta chain) was obtained from a study of cytotoxic CD8 clonotypes in ibrutinib-treated CLL. Across the whole study: Results showed approximately 25 partial and 2 complete responses; following median about 62 months, 14 remained remitted, about twelve advanced. Productive templates per sample averaged approximately 250,000; productive rearrangements, 94,082. Study outcomes and limitations: Baseline levels of clonality went above those of age-matched healthy donors and moved with circulating CD8+ T-cell counts. Public clonotypes were uncommon and contracted or stayed stable on treatment.

Concerning this clone: Its matching antigen is unknown.

This table comes from immunoSEQ multiplex PCR, and its TCRdb copy is limited to in-frame clones, with some not included. The sample contains roughly 76,000 clones, more than 75% of which appear only once. This CDR3 is built from 14 residues. Germline V gene data show CDR1 as SGHDT and CDR2 as YYEEEE. J was trimmed by 1 base and V by 2 bases; bases with no gene match: 2. This chain joins TRBV5-6 and TRBJ2-5; 7 bases line up with TRBD1. The sample consisted of PBMCs, taken at disease progression, from a patient treated with ibrutinib. This TCR was recovered from a human donor with chronic lymphocytic leukemia. The CDR3 spells CASSLGGSQETQYF. Written as DNA, the CDR3 is TGTGCCAGCAGCTTAGGGGGCTCCCAAGAGACCCAGTACTTC.